This TCR beta chain comes out of a study of tumor-infiltrating lymphocytes in primary liver carcinoma. In its sample, this clonotype was seen many times. Its target is unknown. The CDR3 length is 14 residues. V dropped 2 bases and J dropped 2 bases, with 9 bases sitting between them. CDR1 is SGHRS, CDR2 YFSETQ, per germline. Whole-study results and caveats: In tumor-adjacent and tumor-blood pairs, overlap was lower than in tumor region pairs.

Starting material of about 450 ng total RNA yielded TCR beta cDNA via a constant-region primer. Modified slightly, ARM-PCR produced TCR beta libraries over three nested multiplex PCR rounds. Researchers ran the first two PCR rounds for approximately 10 cycles each with TRBV1-TRBV30 forward primers and a C-beta reverse primer. TCRdb reanalysed the multiplex PCR reads using MiXCR and keeps one entry per CDR3 protein. The sample includes about 110,000 distinct CDR3 sequences, roughly 80% of them seen just once. Unsorted bulk tissue of roughly 18-32 mg yielded co-extracted RNA and DNA. All patients had surgically resected primary liver carcinoma.

This sequence was found in a man aged 35-49 years with primary liver carcinoma and hepatitis B virus infection. Sequencing input: liver tumor tissue from sampling region 3. The subset here: tumor region T3, left-lateral pole. This sequence joins TRBV5-1 and TRBJ2-3, with no clear D. CDR3 protein: CASSFHEITDTQYF. The DNA for the CDR3 is TGCGCCAGCAGCTTTCACGAGATCACAGATACGCAGTATTTT. Supplemented by reference TRBV5-1 and TRBJ2-3, the full variable domain reads KAGVTQTPRYLIKTRGQQVTLSCSPISGHRSVSWYQQTPGQGLQFLFEYFSETQRNKGNFPGRFSGRQFSNSRSEMNVSTLELGDSALYLCASSFHEITDTQYFGPGTRLTVL.